This TCR beta chain was sequenced during a study of T cell responses to AZD1222 COVID-19 vaccine. The wider study: Pooling was applied to second doses at about 4 or about 12 weeks.

CDR1 and CDR2 (germline): MDHEN, SYDVKM. CDR3 length: 13 residues. The V and J ends lost 4 bases and 7 bases respectively, with 13 bases between them. Sequenced by immunoSEQ multiplex PCR; TCRdb stores in-frame clones only, minus some. Of approximately 110,000 clones listed, around 82% are singletons. With regard to this clone: The antigen is not known.

Broader study findings: Clonal diversity was possibly underestimated, and the donors were mostly white British, with more females. Elevations in Spike-specific TCR breadth and depth followed administration of two AZD1222 doses. Regions 160-218 and 743-854 held dominance among vaccine-associated CD4 TCRs, which spanned spike.

Sequences were derived from peripheral blood, sampled on day 0 of AZD1222 vaccination. V and J are TRBV28 and TRBJ1-2, with no clear D. This clonotype originated in an adult in good health. CDR3 nucleotides: TGTGCCAGCAGTTCAAGACTAGAGGTTGGCTACACCTTC. Amino acids: CASSSRLEVGYTF.